The 20 T cell receptor beta chains reported below all come from one sample, sequenced in a study of low-dose radiotherapy and immunotherapy resistance in tumors. The time point was: after trial treatment. Noted treatment: LDRT plus nivolumab, ipilimumab, low-dose cyclophosphamide and aspirin (RACIN trial). Priming of first-strand cDNA relied on TRAV- and TRBV-specific primers (covering alpha and beta chains). For amplifying TCRs, the PCR ran for approximately 18 cycles with Phusion, which was used together with a constant-region primer and the adapter on the V primers. TCRdb processed the reads anew with MiXCR; each CDR3 protein has one entry. The sample consists of some 100,000 distinct CDR3 sequences, around 21% of them appearing once. Sequencing used PBMCs, obtained after low-dose radiotherapy plus immunotherapy. The receptors come from a male donor with prostate cancer.

This clonotype occurred many times. The CDR3 DNA reads TGCAGTGACCTAGCGGGGCCAGAGACCCAGTACTTC. Amino acids: CSDLAGPETQYF. The chain carries TRBV20-1 and TRBJ2-5; 9 bases are a match to TRBD2. J was trimmed by 4 bases and V by 7 bases; bases with no gene match: 4. CDR1 and CDR2 from the germline V gene are DFQATT and SNEGSKA (reference sequence). The CDR3 is made up of 12 amino acids.

There are many counts of this clonotype. The gene calls are TRBV7-2 and TRBJ1-5, with D tentatively TRBD1 (6 bases). V lost 7 bases and J 1 base, leaving 11 bases between the germline ends. The CDR3 is 14 residues long. CDR1 and CDR2 (germline): SGHTA, FQGNSA. CDR3 protein: CASTQGSSNQPQHF. The CDR3 bases are TGTGCCAGCACCCAGGGGTCGAGCAATCAGCCCCAGCATTTT.

This clonotype turned up a few times. The DNA of the CDR3 is TGTGCCAGCAGCATACCGGGGGGGGCGAACACTGAAGCTTTCTTT. It translates to CASSIPGGANTEAFF. The J gene is TRBJ1-1, the V gene TRBV5-5, with D tentatively TRBD1 (6 bases). Deletions cut 4 bases from V and 1 base from J, with 14 bases between. The V gene's germline CDR1 is SGHKS and CDR2 YYEKEE (reference sequence). The CDR3 length is 15 residues.

This clonotype was picked up many times. Written as DNA, the CDR3 is TGTGCCAGCAGCTCTTCAGGGGGCCTTTCCTACGAGCAGTACTTC. Its translation: CASSSSGGLSYEQYF. This chain uses TRBV5-5 with TRBJ2-7; 8 nucleotides agree with TRBD1. The CDR3 runs to 15 residues. The germline gives CDR1 SGHKS, CDR2 YYEKEE (reference sequence). Trimming took 3 bases from V and 1 from J; bases not matched to a gene: 6.

V usage is TRBV6-2 or TRBV6-3 and J usage is TRBJ2-7, with 10 nucleotides matching TRBD2. This CDR3 is built from 13 residues. Germline CDR1 and CDR2: MNHEY and SVGEGT. J lost 4 bases, V lost 8 bases, and 5 bases had no gene match. The CDR3 DNA follows: TGTGCCAGCCTAGCGGGGGATTCATACGAGCAGTACTTC. This sequence encodes CASLAGDSYEQYF.

This clonotype was seen a single time. A much larger clone lies a single base off, so this may be a read error. The rearrangement uses TRBV28 and TRBJ2-2; a weak D match, TRBD1 (5 bases). Trimming cost V 10 bases and J 1 base, with 13 bases left between them. Per germline, CDR1 MDHEN and CDR2 SYDVKM. The CDR3 totals 14 residues. For the CDR3, the DNA is TGTGCCACCAGGGAATGGGGGAACACCGGGGAGCTGTTTTTT. Protein: CATREWGNTGELFF.

This clonotype was observed at least ten times. The rearrangement uses TRBV5-1 and TRBJ1-1; D is possibly TRBD1 (6 bases). The V end was cut by 0 bases, the J end by 3 bases, with 15 bases between. The CDR3 is 16 amino acids. Germline V gene sequence: CDR1 SGHRS, CDR2 YFSETQ. This CDR3 reads CASSLAGGRGYTEAFF. In nucleotides, the CDR3 is TGCGCCAGCAGCTTGGCCGGGGGGCGCGGGTACACTGAAGCTTTCTTT.

Here the CDR3 DNA reads TGTGCCAGCAGCGCCGATAGCGGGAGGGTCTACAATGAGCAGTTCTTC. It is translated as CASSADSGRVYNEQFF. V and J are TRBV7-6 and TRBJ2-1; 11 nucleotides line up with TRBD2. The CDR3 spans 16 residues. Germline loops: CDR1 SGHVS, CDR2 FNYEAQ. After removal of 5 bases from V and 3 bases from J, the junction contained 6 bases not matched to a gene.

This clonotype was observed many times. The chain carries TRBV20-1 and TRBJ2-5; D may correspond to TRBD1 or TRBD2 (5 bases each). CDR1 and CDR2 from the germline V gene are DFQATT and SNEGSKA (reference sequence). The CDR3 is 14 amino acids. Between the trimmed V and J ends, which lost 2 bases and 2 bases, there was a span of 12 bases. The CDR3 sequence: CSARLGTAQETQYF. The CDR3 DNA follows: TGCAGTGCTAGATTGGGGACCGCTCAAGAGACCCAGTACTTC.

The sample holds many counts of this clonotype. V gene TRBV10-3 combines with J gene TRBJ1-5; a weak D match, TRBD1 (6 bases). Trimming shortened V by 2 bases and J by 10 bases, and 15 bases separated the two germline ends. This CDR3 region has 14 residues. The germline CDR1 and CDR2 sequences are ENHRY and SYGVKD. CDR3 sequence reads: CAISEADRTQPQHF. The DNA of the CDR3 is TGTGCCATCAGTGAGGCTGACAGGACTCAACCCCAGCATTTT.

At least ten counts were recorded for this clonotype. The chain links TRBV20-1 to TRBJ2-7; D may be TRBD1 or TRBD2 (5 bases each). The CDR3 covers 14 residues. Per the germline V gene, CDR1 is DFQATT and CDR2 is SNEGSKA (reference sequence). The V gene lost 0 bases and the J gene lost 4 bases, with 13 bases spanning the gap. CDR3 protein: CSARDSFGGYEQYF. CDR3 DNA: TGCAGTGCTAGAGATTCCTTTGGGGGTTACGAGCAGTACTTC.

Only a few counts were recorded for this clonotype. This sequence may be a read error, since a much larger clone differs from it by one base. The chain employs TRBV7-8 and TRBJ2-7, with TRBD2 matching 11 bases. Germline V gene sequence: CDR1 SGHVS, CDR2 FQNEAQ. The CDR3 spans 15 residues. V was pared by 5 bases and J by 6 bases, with 9 bases of the junction left unmatched. CDR3 in amino acids: CASSVGRGTSGEQYF. Written as DNA, the CDR3 is TGTGCCAGCAGCGTAGGTAGGGGGACTAGCGGCGAGCAGTACTTC.

This clonotype has a count of ten or more. CDR3 sequence (DNA): TGTGCCACCAGTGATCGTCCCGGGACAGGGGCCAGCTCCTACAATGAGCAGTTCTTC. Its translation: CATSDRPGTGASSYNEQFF. The gene calls are TRBV24-1 and TRBJ2-1; the match to TRBD1 covers 10 bases. J gave up 0 bases and V 3 bases, and 10 bases lay outside the gene matches. The CDR3 consists of 19 residues. Germline V gives CDR1 KGHDR, CDR2 SFDVKD.

Regarding this clonotype: This probably arose from a read error, given a far larger clone one base away. The chain employs TRBV11-3 and TRBJ2-2; 8 positions agree with TRBD2. V lost 5 bases, J lost 4 bases, and 12 bases stayed unmatched. CDR1 is SGHNT and CDR2 is YENEEA in the germline V gene. The CDR3 runs 17 residues. CDR3 DNA: TGTGCCAGCAGCCCCCAACGAGCGGGGGTTGTCACCGGGGAGCTGTTTTTT. Protein product: CASSPQRAGVVTGELFF.

CDR3 residues: CATSREMGSYEQYF. In DNA form, the CDR3 reads TGTGCCACCAGCAGGGAAATGGGCTCCTACGAGCAGTACTTC. This chain uses TRBV15 with TRBJ2-7; D unresolved. There are 14 residues in the CDR3. CDR1 is LNHNV, CDR2 YYDKDF, per germline (reference sequence). Trimming took 3 bases from V and 0 from J, leaving 9 bases between them. The variable domain in full, completed from reference TRBV15 and TRBJ2-7, reads DAMVIQNPRYQVTQFGKPVTLSCSQTLNHNVMYWYQQKSSQAPKLLFHYYDKDFNNEADTPDNFQSRRPNTSFCFLDIRSPGLGDTAMYLCATSREMGSYEQYFGPGTRLTVT.

This rearrangement joins TRBV6-1 to TRBJ2-2; weak D call: TRBD2 (6 bases). Germline CDR1 is MNHNS and CDR2 is SASEGT. The V and J ends lost 4 bases and 7 bases respectively, with 19 bases between them. This CDR3 comprises 16 residues. CDR3 in DNA: TGTGCCAGCAGTGTCGGACTACCGTCAATGGTCGGGGAGCTGTTTTTT. Translating gives CASSVGLPSMVGELFF.

This clonotype was seen more than once but under ten times. CDR3: CASSTRSGGANTGELFF. CDR3 nucleotides: TGTGCCAGCAGCACCCGTAGCGGGGGGGCCAACACCGGGGAGCTGTTTTTT. This rearrangement joins TRBV4-2 to TRBJ2-2; 11 nucleotides line up with TRBD2. V lost 5 bases and J lost 2; bases outside the gene matches: 7. The CDR3 covers 17 residues. CDR1 and CDR2 from the germline V gene are LGHNA and YNFKEQ.

This clonotype was seen at least ten times. V is TRBV2 and J is TRBJ2-1; 8 bases are a match to TRBD2. The ends lost 3 bases at V and 5 bases at J; junction bases unmatched: 6. From germline, CDR1 is SNHLY and CDR2 FYNNEI. This CDR3 has 15 amino acids. The CDR3 loop is CASSEVAGGHNEQFF. The DNA of the CDR3 is TGTGCCAGCAGTGAGGTTGCGGGGGGCCACAATGAGCAGTTCTTC.

This clonotype came up a few times. The gene calls are TRBV25-1 and TRBJ2-1; 7 bases match TRBD1. Germline values: CDR1 MGHDK, CDR2 SYGVNS. The CDR3 sequence is 16 residues long. After removal of 1 base from V and 0 bases from J, the junction contained 3 bases not matched to a gene. The CDR3 DNA sequence: TGTGCCAGCAGTGAATTTCAGGGGGTCTCCTACAATGAGCAGTTCTTC. It is translated as CASSEFQGVSYNEQFF.

This clonotype was seen at least ten times. J is TRBJ1-2 and V is TRBV20-1; 7 nucleotides line up with TRBD1. The junction had 12 bases not matched to a gene; V was cut back by 6 bases and J by 8 bases. The CDR3 loop spans 13 amino acids. The germline V gene has CDR1 DFQATT and CDR2 SNEGSKA (reference sequence). The CDR3 DNA follows: TGCAGTGCCCCAGGGACAGCCGGTTGGGGCTACACCTTC. This codes for CSAPGTAGWGYTF.